The source of this T cell receptor (beta chain) is a study of shared clonotypes between healthy human individuals. The naive CD8 population came from CD45RO-negative cells selected for CCR7, without terminally differentiated effector memory CD45RA+ cells. Produced via immunoSEQ multiplex PCR; TCRdb's table is partial and in-frame only. Of a few million clones listed, around 93% are singletons. From germline, CDR1 is SEHNR and CDR2 FQNEAQ (reference sequence). This CDR3 region has 17 residues. V shed 7 bases and J 3 bases; nucleotides not matched to a gene: 17. The specimen sequenced was naive CD8+ T cells from PBMCs. The sequence derives from a man aged 18 to 30 in good health. Some clones in this sample may be carry-over from other donors' samples. The V and J genes are TRBV7-9 and TRBJ2-5; TRBD2 matches at 7 bases. The DNA of the CDR3 is TGTGCCAGCATTGAAGGGGAGGGAATCAGAATAGAAGAGACCCAGTACTTC. Translated, it gives CASIEGEGIRIEETQYF.